The sequence of this TCR beta chain was determined in a study of T cell responses to AZD1222 COVID-19 vaccine (dated by TCRdb to the early 2020s). Regarding the research as a whole: A total of about 230 trial participants underwent TCR sequencing, of whom 200 to 220 received two doses of AZD1222 and 26 received two doses of the MenACWY control vaccine. Trial participants were enrolled into age subgroups of 18-55, 56-69 and 70-plus years, which contained about 150, 27 and 61 TCR-sequenced participants, respectively.

What the time point label conveys for this sample: about 28 days (+/-7) after the second vaccine dose. AZD1222 recipients whose second dose came at about 4 weeks and those whose second dose came at about 12 weeks were combined into one group, since spike-specific TCR depth and breadth did not differ between the two schedules. Vaccinee samples came from UK trials COV001 and COV002, including a single-blind randomized controlled phase 2/3 trial of AZD1222 (ChAdOx1 nCoV-19) in healthy adults. For TCRbeta chain sequencing, PBMC samples from trial participants were taken at day 0 and at day 28 after the second dose. The CDR3 spans 16 residues, from the cysteine through the phenylalanine. The CDR3 DNA has 48 bases and is translated from base 1. Trimming takes 0 bases from V and 2 bases from J, and the germline ends sit 8 bases apart. CDR1 and CDR2, looked up from the germline V gene, are MNHEY and SVGEGT.

A note on this clone: It lacks a known antigen. One base away there is no much larger clone; base qualities are not given.

Broad study findings and their caveats: The vaccine-associated CD4 TCRs covered the entire spike protein, and the dominant responses fell in regions 160-218 and 743-854. Conclusions about previously exposed vaccinees are limited because only six or seven AZD1222 recipients were SARS-CoV-2 seropositive at baseline. Reportedly, almost half of the unique spike-specific TCRs recognized epitopes lying outside the regions that are mutated in the B.1.351 and B.1.1.7 variants. In the small 56-69-year group, the increase in depth fell short of significance, most likely because of low power. A significant rise in spike-specific TCR breadth and depth was observed after two AZD1222 doses relative to day 0 and relative to MenACWY recipients. Because no samples from the day 14 peak response were available, repertoires could be characterized only after the peak T cell response. Most participants were white British and females outnumbered males, and the authors suggested that clonal diversity may have been underestimated.

The CDR3 regions of human TCRbeta chains were subjected to immunosequencing. Processing in the source paper ran as follows. TCRs in the repertoires were compared against a reference library of SARS-CoV-2-specific TCRs that had been generated with the MIRA antigen-specificity platform. Breadth was defined as the fraction of unique TCRs that were SARS-CoV-2-associated. Depth was defined as the fraction of total T cells that were SARS-CoV-2-associated. Using the MIRA data, every spike-specific TCR was mapped to the spike region that the TCR reacted to and assigned to either a CD4 or a CD8 class. Log10-transformed breadth and depth values were compared by one-way ANOVA with Sidak's multiple comparisons tests. TCRdb retrieved this table from immuneACCESS and kept in-frame rearrangements only. Not all clones are present; in checked studies, unresolved V genes account for under half, and no reason is known for the remainder. V and J calls and clone size are copied from that table; D and trimming were computed from the DNA. The sample data list some 14,000 clones, and under 90% of these were observed just once. The ten largest clones capture around two fifths of the sample.

The TCR comes from an adult who received the AZD1222 COVID-19 vaccine. The material sequenced was peripheral blood, taken 28 days after the second AZD1222 dose. The rearrangement combines TRBV6-2 or TRBV6-3 with TRBJ2-6; the D gene lacks a confident call. The CDR3 has the sequence CASSYSAAPGANVLTF. The nucleotide sequence is TGTGCCAGCAGTTACTCGGCGGCCCCTGGGGCCAACGTCCTGACTTTC.